This is a list of T cell receptor beta chains from one sample in a study of control samples from healthy donors and cancer patients. Using immunoSEQ multiplex PCR, the repertoire was profiled, and TCRdb retains in-frame clones only, with some absent. Of roughly 100,000 clones listed, 70% to 90% are singletons. Material: blood. These receptors were collected from a man aged 25 to 45 in good health. The CDR3 runs from the conserved cysteine through the conserved F or W. A D gene is named only where the DNA matches it firmly. For some rows the clone size is stated as once, few or many, or as a class when expanded; others skip it.

clone_size: -
j_call: TRBJ1-2
d_call: TRBD1
v_call: TRBV27
cdr3_aa: CASSLSLQGDDGYTF
cdr3_nt: TGTGCCAGCAGTTTAAGTTTACAGGGGGACGATGGCTACACCTTC

clone_size: -
j_call: TRBJ2-3
d_call: -
v_call: TRBV12-3/TRBV12-4
cdr3_aa: CASSLSGTQYF
cdr3_nt: TGTGCCAGCAGTTTATCCGGGACGCAGTATTTT

clone_size: few
j_call: TRBJ2-7
d_call: -
v_call: TRBV6-2/TRBV6-3
cdr3_aa: CASSDGTTGRHEQYF
cdr3_nt: TGTGCCAGCAGCGACGGAACTACAGGGAGACACGAGCAGTACTTC

clone_size: many
j_call: TRBJ1-1
d_call: -
v_call: TRBV14
cdr3_aa: CASSQFSKPGTEAFF
cdr3_nt: TGTGCCAGCAGCCAATTTTCGAAGCCGGGAACTGAAGCTTTCTTT

clone_size: -
j_call: TRBJ1-4
d_call: TRBD1
v_call: TRBV5-1
cdr3_aa: CASSFDRGREKLFF
cdr3_nt: TGCGCCAGCAGCTTTGACAGGGGGCGTGAAAAACTGTTTTTT

clone_size: once
j_call: TRBJ1-5
d_call: TRBD1
v_call: TRBV2
cdr3_aa: CASSFQGVSNQPQHF
cdr3_nt: TGTGCCAGCAGTTTTCAGGGGGTTAGCAATCAGCCCCAGCATTTT

clone_size: -
j_call: TRBJ1-1
d_call: TRBD1
v_call: TRBV5-6
cdr3_aa: CASSWGQGWTEAFF
cdr3_nt: TGTGCCAGCAGCTGGGGACAGGGATGGACTGAAGCTTTCTTT

clone_size: -
j_call: TRBJ2-3
d_call: TRBD1
v_call: TRBV9
cdr3_aa: CASSSRTGDRLFDTQYF
cdr3_nt: TGTGCCAGCAGCTCCAGGACAGGTGACCGTCTTTTCGATACGCAGTATTTT

clone_size: -
j_call: TRBJ1-2
d_call: -
v_call: TRBV19
cdr3_aa: CASSIGQPNGYTF
cdr3_nt: TGTGCCAGTAGTATAGGGCAGCCTAATGGCTACACCTTC

clone_size: once
j_call: TRBJ1-2
d_call: -
v_call: TRBV30
cdr3_aa: CAWSRANYGYTF
cdr3_nt: TGTGCCTGGAGCCGAGCTAACTATGGCTACACCTTC

clone_size: -
j_call: TRBJ2-1
d_call: TRBD2
v_call: TRBV7-2
cdr3_aa: CASSLFLAGGHEQFF
cdr3_nt: TGTGCCAGCAGCTTATTCCTGGCGGGAGGACATGAGCAGTTCTTC

clone_size: -
j_call: TRBJ2-7
d_call: -
v_call: TRBV7-9
cdr3_aa: CASSFEMETYEQYF
cdr3_nt: TGTGCCAGCAGCTTTGAGATGGAAACGTACGAGCAGTACTTC

clone_size: -
j_call: TRBJ2-3
d_call: TRBD2
v_call: TRBV10-1
cdr3_aa: CASSEKREGGADTQYF
cdr3_nt: TGCGCCAGCAGTGAAAAGCGGGAGGGTGGAGCAGATACGCAGTATTTT

clone_size: once
j_call: TRBJ2-7
d_call: -
v_call: TRBV7-6
cdr3_aa: CASSLGAGRVAYEQYF
cdr3_nt: TGTGCCAGCAGCTTAGGGGCGGGTAGGGTCGCCTACGAGCAGTACTTC

clone_size: -
j_call: TRBJ2-7
d_call: TRBD2
v_call: TRBV7-2
cdr3_aa: CASSFWLAGSQYEQYF
cdr3_nt: TGTGCCAGCAGCTTCTGGCTAGCGGGGTCACAATACGAGCAGTACTTC

clone_size: -
j_call: TRBJ1-2
d_call: -
v_call: TRBV4-3
cdr3_aa: CASSQDWEGIAGYTF
cdr3_nt: TGCGCCAGCAGCCAAGATTGGGAGGGCATTGCGGGCTACACCTTC

clone_size: -
j_call: TRBJ1-1
d_call: -
v_call: TRBV29-1
cdr3_aa: CSVVHGYSAFF
cdr3_nt: TGCAGCGTCGTCCATGGGTACAGTGCTTTCTTT

clone_size: -
j_call: TRBJ2-5
d_call: -
v_call: TRBV7-3
cdr3_aa: CASSLGLGETQYF
cdr3_nt: TGTGCCAGCAGCTTAGGACTGGGAGAGACCCAGTACTTC

clone_size: -
j_call: TRBJ2-3
d_call: TRBD2
v_call: TRBV19
cdr3_aa: CASSVGGTSGSTDTQYF
cdr3_nt: TGTGCCAGTAGTGTCGGCGGGACTAGCGGCAGCACAGATACGCAGTATTTT

clone_size: -
j_call: TRBJ2-3
d_call: -
v_call: TRBV12-3/TRBV12-4
cdr3_aa: CASGLGWTDTQYF
cdr3_nt: TGTGCCAGCGGGTTAGGTTGGACAGATACGCAGTATTTT

clone_size: -
j_call: TRBJ1-2
d_call: TRBD1
v_call: TRBV7-9
cdr3_aa: CASTTGEWGYTF
cdr3_nt: TGTGCCAGCACAACAGGGGAGTGGGGCTACACCTTC

clone_size: once
j_call: TRBJ2-3
d_call: TRBD2
v_call: TRBV7-9
cdr3_aa: CASSPSGTSTDTQYF
cdr3_nt: TGTGCCAGCAGCCCCAGCGGGACTAGCACAGATACGCAGTATTTT

clone_size: -
j_call: TRBJ2-2
d_call: -
v_call: TRBV5-4
cdr3_aa: CASRDGDFTGELFF
cdr3_nt: TGTGCCAGCAGGGACGGGGATTTCACCGGGGAGCTGTTTTTT

clone_size: few
j_call: TRBJ2-5
d_call: -
v_call: TRBV6-5
cdr3_aa: CASSYGRQETQYF
cdr3_nt: TGTGCCAGCAGTTACGGGAGACAAGAGACCCAGTACTTC

clone_size: -
j_call: TRBJ2-1
d_call: TRBD2
v_call: TRBV14
cdr3_aa: CASSLTSGDYNEQFF
cdr3_nt: TGTGCCAGCAGCCTGACTAGCGGGGACTACAATGAGCAGTTCTTC

clone_size: -
j_call: TRBJ1-1
d_call: -
v_call: TRBV2
cdr3_aa: CAIIPGARTEAFF
cdr3_nt: TGTGCCATCATCCCAGGGGCGAGGACTGAAGCTTTCTTT

clone_size: -
j_call: TRBJ1-2
d_call: -
v_call: TRBV15
cdr3_aa: CATSRDTPRGWGYTF
cdr3_nt: TGTGCCACCAGCAGAGATACTCCTCGGGGCTGGGGCTACACCTTC

clone_size: -
j_call: TRBJ2-5
d_call: -
v_call: TRBV11-1
cdr3_aa: CASSLVGGQETQYF
cdr3_nt: TGTGCCAGCAGCTTAGTCGGGGGACAAGAGACCCAGTACTTC

clone_size: -
j_call: TRBJ2-2
d_call: TRBD2
v_call: TRBV4-2
cdr3_aa: CASSPTLTSGSTGELFF
cdr3_nt: TGTGCCAGCAGCCCGACCCTGACTAGCGGTAGCACCGGGGAGCTGTTTTTT

clone_size: -
j_call: TRBJ2-3
d_call: -
v_call: TRBV3-1/TRBV3-2
cdr3_aa: CASSQLRTDTQYF
cdr3_nt: TGTGCCAGCAGCCAGTTACGCACAGATACGCAGTATTTT

clone_size: -
j_call: TRBJ2-7
d_call: TRBD2
v_call: TRBV12-5
cdr3_aa: CASGLVLLTSGSYEQYF
cdr3_nt: TGTGCTAGTGGTTTGGTACTTTTGACTAGCGGGAGCTACGAGCAGTACTTC

clone_size: -
j_call: TRBJ2-5
d_call: -
v_call: TRBV13
cdr3_aa: CASSFLQRVETQYF
cdr3_nt: TGTGCCAGCAGCTTCCTCCAGCGGGTGGAGACCCAGTACTTC

clone_size: few
j_call: TRBJ1-6
d_call: -
v_call: TRBV11-2
cdr3_aa: CASSTWGWPGDSPLHF
cdr3_nt: TGTGCCAGCAGTACCTGGGGGTGGCCGGGGGATTCACCCCTCCACTTT

clone_size: once
j_call: TRBJ1-2
d_call: -
v_call: TRBV18
cdr3_aa: CASSPPYGVSYGYTF
cdr3_nt: TGTGCCAGCTCACCACCGTACGGAGTATCCTATGGCTACACCTTC

clone_size: -
j_call: TRBJ1-1
d_call: -
v_call: TRBV11-2
cdr3_aa: CASSLVGNLNTEAFF
cdr3_nt: TGTGCCAGCAGCTTAGTGGGCAACTTGAACACTGAAGCTTTCTTT

clone_size: -
j_call: TRBJ1-5
d_call: TRBD1
v_call: TRBV25-1
cdr3_aa: CASRDRDSQPQHF
cdr3_nt: TGTGCCAGCAGAGACAGGGATTCTCAGCCCCAGCATTTT

clone_size: -
j_call: TRBJ2-3
d_call: -
v_call: TRBV29-1
cdr3_aa: CSVTGREFTDTQYF
cdr3_nt: TGCAGCGTAACCGGACGCGAATTCACAGATACGCAGTATTTT

clone_size: -
j_call: TRBJ1-5
d_call: -
v_call: TRBV15
cdr3_aa: CATRPTGNNQPQHF
cdr3_nt: TGTGCCACCAGACCTACAGGAAACAATCAGCCCCAGCATTTT

clone_size: -
j_call: TRBJ2-7
d_call: TRBD1
v_call: TRBV5-6
cdr3_aa: CASSFLRTGEPPGAYEQYF
cdr3_nt: TGTGCCAGCAGCTTTTTGAGGACAGGGGAACCCCCAGGCGCCTACGAGCAGTACTTC